The table lists the clone carrying this T cell receptor (beta chain) with many counts. Its antigen is still unknown. This specimen belongs to a study of molecular identifiers for immune sequencing clone quantification. Overall study context: The replicates split RNA from roughly 20,000 or 100,000 naive CD8 cells five ways and sequenced four.

Findings of the study overall: Jurkat TCR RNA spiked in from one cell could reportedly be detected among about 1.1 million naive cells.

Each CDR3 protein is one row after TCRdb ran MiXCR on the PCR reads. Among about 640,000 distinct CDR3 sequences listed, 15% to 20% were seen once. The CDR3 has 16 amino acids. The V gene lost 1 base and the J gene lost 0 bases, with 10 bases spanning the gap. From germline, CDR1 is MDHEN and CDR2 SYDVKM. This clonotype originated in a human donor in good health. Some libraries in this study had Jurkat cell RNA spiked in. The chain is built from TRBV28 and TRBJ1-3, with D unclear. Specimen: naive CD8+ T cells from blood, with Jurkat cell RNA spiked in. Subset described: FACS-sorted CD8+CD4-CCR7+CD45RA+ naive T cells. This CDR3 is CASSLSGWGSGNTIYF. The CDR3 DNA reads as TGTGCCAGCAGTTTATCAGGCTGGGGCTCTGGAAACACCATATATTTT.